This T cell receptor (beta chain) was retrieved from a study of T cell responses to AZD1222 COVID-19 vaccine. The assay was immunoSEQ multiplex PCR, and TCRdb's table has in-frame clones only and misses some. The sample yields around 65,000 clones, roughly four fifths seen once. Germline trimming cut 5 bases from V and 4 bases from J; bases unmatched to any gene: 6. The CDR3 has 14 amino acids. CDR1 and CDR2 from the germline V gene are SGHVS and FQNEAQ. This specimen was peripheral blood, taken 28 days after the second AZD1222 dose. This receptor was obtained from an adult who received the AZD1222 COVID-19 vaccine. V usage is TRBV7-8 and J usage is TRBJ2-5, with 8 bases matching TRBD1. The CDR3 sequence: CASSPGQGGETQYF. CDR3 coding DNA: TGTGCCAGCAGCCCTGGACAGGGAGGAGAGACCCAGTACTTC.